The T cell receptor (beta chain) under discussion was sequenced for a study of T cells after yellow fever vaccination. MiXCR, applied by TCRdb to the 5' RACE reads, yields one record per CDR3 protein. Seen here are about 99,000 distinct CDR3 sequences, 5.8% observed once, and the top ten hold roughly two fifths. Germline V gene data show CDR1 as SGHRS and CDR2 as YFSETQ. There are 15 residues in the CDR3. J gave up 3 bases and V 3 bases, and 7 bases lay outside the gene matches. About this clonotype: A read error may be the cause here, since a much bigger clone is one base away.

The TCR comes from a man aged 18 to 35 who received the YFV17D yellow fever vaccine. This chain links TRBV5-1 with TRBJ2-5; the match to TRBD2 covers 8 bases. The specimen comprised CD8+ T cells sorted from PBMCs, sampled 10 days after the yellow fever booster vaccination. CDR3 bases: TGCGCCAGCAGCTCGGGACTAGTGGGGGAAGAGACCCAGTACTTC. It encodes CASSSGLVGEETQYF.